The rows below give T cell receptor beta chains drawn from one sample of a study of chemoradiotherapy in HPV16-positive cancers. The protocol was immunoSEQ multiplex PCR, while the TCRdb copy is restricted to in-frame clones and leaves out a portion. The data contain approximately 50,000 clones, about 92% of them singletons. This specimen consisted of blood, obtained from a patient who underwent chemoradiotherapy. Receptors were obtained from a human donor with HPV-associated anogenital cancer. CDR3s include the opening cysteine and the closing phenylalanine or tryptophan.

cdr3_length | j_call | v_call | cdr3_aa
15 | TRBJ2-5 | TRBV18 | CASSPQTTQQETQYF
14 | TRBJ2-5 | TRBV7-6 | CASSPGNRVETQYF
14 | TRBJ1-2 | TRBV30 | CAWTYTPARNGYTF
13 | TRBJ1-1 | TRBV29-1 | CSAASTSNTEAFF
15 | TRBJ2-1 | TRBV27 | CASSLSRGSYNEQFF
17 | TRBJ1-4 | TRBV18 | CASSQYQAAATNEKLFF
14 | TRBJ2-5 | TRBV5-1 | CASSLAGGEETQYF
14 | TRBJ1-2 | TRBV7-6 | CASSFSQGANGYTF
16 | TRBJ1-6 | TRBV4-3 | CASSQDRAGSGSPLHF
16 | TRBJ1-4 | TRBV6-5 | CASSYGQGGPNEKLFF
13 | TRBJ2-1 | TRBV5-4 | CASSRNGFDEQFF
15 | TRBJ2-7 | TRBV7-2 | CASSARDRGPYEQYF
14 | TRBJ2-7 | TRBV19 | CASSARDGPYEQYF
14 | TRBJ1-4 | TRBV30 | CAWSVQGIGEKLFF
13 | TRBJ2-5 | TRBV7-9 | CASSGAAQETQYF
15 | TRBJ1-5 | TRBV6-6 | CASSYPGQGVQPQHF
15 | TRBJ2-2 | TRBV12-5 | CASSPMLRNTGELFF
14 | TRBJ2-1 | TRBV7-9 | CASSLGGRAFEQFF
11 | TRBJ1-1 | TRBV7-9 | CASSLHGEAFF
11 | TRBJ2-3 | TRBV9 | CASSWGDTQYF
14 | TRBJ2-3 | TRBV2 | CASMEQGSTDTQYF
15 | TRBJ2-2 | TRBV11-1 | CASSLLRKNTGELFF
12 | TRBJ2-3 | TRBV4-1 | CASSQDRYTQYF
19 | TRBJ1-6 | TRBV14 | CASSLRTGGVLEVDSPLHF
13 | TRBJ2-7 | TRBV5-1 | CASSLVGFYEQYF
15 | TRBJ1-2 | TRBV6-5 | CASSYWDRVNYGYTF
16 | TRBJ1-5 | TRBV7-8 | CASSLGVGSGNQPQHF
14 | TRBJ1-1 | TRBV4-1 | CASSQYQQVGEAFF
14 | TRBJ2-2 | TRBV7-6 | CASSLPQGIGELFF
14 | TRBJ1-4 | TRBV5-4 | CASSLDSTNEKLFF
14 | TRBJ1-5 | TRBV18 | CASSPRGGDQPQHF